A selection of T cell receptor beta chains follows, all from one sample in a study of T cell repertoires in cytomegalovirus infection. TCRdb ran MiXCR on the reads and lists one entry per CDR3 protein. The profile covers approximately 500,000 distinct CDR3 sequences, with 11% appearing a single time and 10% to 13% taken by the ten largest. Material: PBMCs. The receptors here all came from a human donor in good health (CMV status not recorded). Some clones in this sample may be carry-over from other donors' samples. The conserved cysteine and the conserved F or W are not part of the CDR3 here. Each record gives: V gene, clone size, J gene, CDR3 protein. The size field is filled for only some rows; it gives once, few, many or a size class.

v_gene: TRBV6-5
abundance: few
j_gene: TRBJ1-5
CDR3aa: ASSYSGGHQPQH

v_gene: TRBV6-1
abundance: many
j_gene: TRBJ2-1
CDR3aa: ASREGLAGVINQF

v_gene: TRBV4-1
abundance: -
j_gene: TRBJ2-1
CDR3aa: ASSQERWGGGDNEQF

v_gene: TRBV7-9
abundance: -
j_gene: TRBJ1-2
CDR3aa: ASSRSGTEFNYGYT

v_gene: TRBV5-1
abundance: few
j_gene: TRBJ2-3
CDR3aa: ASSLDQWTDTQY

v_gene: TRBV6-1
abundance: many
j_gene: TRBJ1-2
CDR3aa: ASSVTGEYGYT

v_gene: TRBV28
abundance: many
j_gene: TRBJ2-1
CDR3aa: ASGLAGVNEQF

v_gene: TRBV7-2
abundance: many
j_gene: TRBJ2-1
CDR3aa: ASCKRGGSMANEQF

v_gene: TRBV10-3
abundance: -
j_gene: TRBJ1-2
CDR3aa: AISESGQEPRSGYT

v_gene: TRBV7-6
abundance: few
j_gene: TRBJ2-5
CDR3aa: ASSLRSSQETQY

v_gene: TRBV7-3
abundance: many
j_gene: TRBJ2-1
CDR3aa: ASSLTSGAYEQF

v_gene: TRBV25-1
abundance: -
j_gene: TRBJ1-2
CDR3aa: ASGTSNYGYT

v_gene: TRBV7-9
abundance: many
j_gene: TRBJ1-4
CDR3aa: ASSPWTERNEKLF

v_gene: TRBV6-2/TRBV6-3
abundance: -
j_gene: TRBJ2-1
CDR3aa: ASRGLAGGPGNEQF

v_gene: TRBV2
abundance: -
j_gene: TRBJ1-2
CDR3aa: ASSPEYGYT

v_gene: TRBV19
abundance: -
j_gene: TRBJ2-2
CDR3aa: ASSSGQGANTGELF

v_gene: TRBV11-2
abundance: many
j_gene: TRBJ1-3
CDR3aa: ASSLAWGRGNTIY

v_gene: TRBV19
abundance: many
j_gene: TRBJ2-1
CDR3aa: ASTPAHHTRGNEQF

v_gene: TRBV3-1
abundance: few
j_gene: TRBJ2-7
CDR3aa: ASSHKGGAYEQY

v_gene: TRBV27
abundance: many
j_gene: TRBJ2-7
CDR3aa: ASSLSPSGRYEQY

v_gene: TRBV20-1
abundance: many
j_gene: TRBJ2-3
CDR3aa: SARGPPPGTGGNLDTQY

v_gene: TRBV28
abundance: many
j_gene: TRBJ1-4
CDR3aa: ASRLGNEKLF

v_gene: TRBV7-2
abundance: many
j_gene: TRBJ2-4
CDR3aa: ASSLSGAKNIQY

v_gene: TRBV28
abundance: -
j_gene: TRBJ2-1
CDR3aa: ASNIDRNEQF

v_gene: TRBV7-8
abundance: many
j_gene: TRBJ2-7
CDR3aa: ASRPLAGSYEQY

v_gene: TRBV5-5
abundance: many
j_gene: TRBJ2-3
CDR3aa: ASSFSPRESTDTQY

v_gene: TRBV7-8
abundance: many
j_gene: TRBJ2-3
CDR3aa: ASTPGHSLLSTDTQY

v_gene: TRBV9
abundance: few
j_gene: TRBJ1-3
CDR3aa: ASSVGGTGNGNTIY

v_gene: TRBV7-9
abundance: many
j_gene: TRBJ2-5
CDR3aa: ASSPQGLAGLETQY

v_gene: TRBV10-3
abundance: few
j_gene: TRBJ2-3
CDR3aa: AISEPLGGTDTQY

v_gene: TRBV19
abundance: -
j_gene: TRBJ2-5
CDR3aa: ASSAPAQETQY